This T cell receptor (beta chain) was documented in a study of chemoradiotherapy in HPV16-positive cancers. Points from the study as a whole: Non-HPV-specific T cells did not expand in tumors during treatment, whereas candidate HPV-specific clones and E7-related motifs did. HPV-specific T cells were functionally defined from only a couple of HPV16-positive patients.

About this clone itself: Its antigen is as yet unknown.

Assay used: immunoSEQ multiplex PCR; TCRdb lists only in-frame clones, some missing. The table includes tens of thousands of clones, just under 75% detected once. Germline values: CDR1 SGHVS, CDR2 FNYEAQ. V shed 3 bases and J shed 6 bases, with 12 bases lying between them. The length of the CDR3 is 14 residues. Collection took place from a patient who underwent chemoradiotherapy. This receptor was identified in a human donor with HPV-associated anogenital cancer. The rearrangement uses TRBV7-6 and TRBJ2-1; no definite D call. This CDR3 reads CASSLACVRNEQFF. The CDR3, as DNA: TGTGCCAGCAGCTTGGCTTGTGTTCGCAATGAGCAGTTCTTC. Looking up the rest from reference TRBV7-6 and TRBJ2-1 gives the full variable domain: GAGVSQSPRYKVTKRGQDVALRCDPISGHVSLYWYRQALGQGPEFLTYFNYEAQQDKSGLPNDRFSAERPEGSISTLTIQRTEQRDSAMYRCASSLACVRNEQFFGPGTRLTVL.